The 5 T cell receptor beta chains below all came from one sample that was sequenced in a study of persistence of HIV-infected CD4 T cells. No cognate antigen is known for these TCRs. The libraries were made with immunoSEQ version 4 in survey mode. Using immunoSEQ multiplex PCR, the repertoire was profiled, and TCRdb retains in-frame clones only, with some absent. The data hold tens of thousands of clones, with around 72% observed a single time. Cells were stimulated with CMV-infected fibroblast lysates at around 9.1 ug/mL. CD40L-negative CD69-negative CD45RO-high memory CD4+ T cells were sorted as populations depleted of antigen-responding cells. The material sequenced was CD4+ T cells sorted from PBMCs after roughly 18-hour stimulation, taken from a patient who received antiretroviral therapy. These receptors were taken from an adult man with HIV who was CMV-seropositive.

The genes are TRBV6-1 and TRBJ1-6; D possibly corresponds to TRBD1 (6 bases). The CDR3 sequence is 14 residues long. Germline CDR1 reads MNHNS; CDR2 reads SASEGT. Trimming removed 5 bases from V and 8 bases from J, with 13 bases in between. DNA of the CDR3: TGTGCCAGCAGTACCGACAGGTCCTATTCACCCCTCCACTTT. It codes for CASSTDRSYSPLHF.

This clone occurred once. V usage is TRBV6-5 and J usage is TRBJ2-6; D is undetermined. Germline V gene sequence: CDR1 MNHEY, CDR2 SVGAGI. V lost 6 bases to trimming and J lost 4 bases, with 7 bases between them. The CDR3 length is 13 residues. The CDR3 reads CASSPRGANVLTF. CDR3 sequence (DNA): TGTGCCAGCAGCCCCCGAGGGGCCAACGTCCTGACTTTC.

This chain uses TRBV6-1 with TRBJ1-5; 8 nucleotides agree with TRBD1. In germline, CDR1 is MNHNS, CDR2 SASEGT. This CDR3 is 15 amino acids long. V shed 3 bases and J 5 bases; nucleotides not matched to a gene: 6. CDR3 in amino acids: CASSDGQGRYQPQHF. Here the CDR3 DNA reads TGTGCCAGCAGTGACGGACAGGGAAGATATCAGCCCCAGCATTTT.

The chain combines TRBV30 with TRBJ2-2; 15 positions match TRBD2. The ends lost 8 bases at V and 6 bases at J; junction bases unmatched: 1. CDR1 GTSNPN and CDR2 SVGIG come from the germline V gene (reference sequence). The CDR3 contains 13 residues. The CDR3 loop is CARTSGRAGELFF. The DNA of the CDR3 is TGTGCCAGGACTAGCGGGAGGGCCGGGGAGCTGTTTTTT.

This chain uses TRBV6-5 with TRBJ1-2, with D perhaps matching TRBD1 (6 bases). V was cut by 2 bases and J by 4 bases, with 8 bases left in between. The length of the CDR3 is 13 residues. Germline lookup yields CDR1 MNHEY and CDR2 SVGAGI. The DNA of the CDR3 is TGTGCCAGCAGTTACCAGGGGCTCTATGGCTACACCTTC. This gives the protein CASSYQGLYGYTF.